Each of the 11 T cell receptor beta chains below was sequenced from the same sample in a study of cytomegalovirus exposure and HLA in healthy donors. Assay used: immunoSEQ multiplex PCR; TCRdb lists only in-frame clones, some missing. Found here are 100,000 to 150,000 clones, less than 90% of them singletons; the top ten hold 4% to 5.5%. Input material: PBMCs. These receptor sequences come from a man between 18 and 29 years old in good health and CMV-seropositive.

The genes are TRBV10-1 and TRBJ2-3, with D tentatively TRBD2 (6 bases). CDR3 length: 16 residues. Germline V gene lookup returns CDR1 WNHNN and CDR2 SYGVQD (reference sequence). With 3 bases removed from V and 1 base from J, the gap between germline ends came to 14 bases. CDR3: CASSDSGRGGTDTQYF. DNA of the CDR3: TGCGCCAGCAGTGACTCGGGGCGGGGCGGCACAGATACGCAGTATTTT.

The genes are TRBV18 and TRBJ1-3; D is unclear. Germline assignment: CDR1 KGHSH and CDR2 LQKENI. V was cut by 2 bases and J by 0 bases, with 14 bases left in between. CDR3 length: 17 residues. CDR3 protein: CASSPLVPSDSGNTIYF. The CDR3 DNA reads as TGTGCCAGCTCACCATTGGTCCCCTCAGACTCTGGAAACACCATATATTTT.

The genes are TRBV27 and TRBJ1-2, with TRBD1 matching 12 bases. The CDR3 is 15 residues long. The junction had 4 bases not matched to a gene; V was cut back by 5 bases and J by 3 bases. In germline, CDR1 is MNHEY, CDR2 SMNVEV (reference sequence). The CDR3 DNA reads as TGTGCCAGCAGTGGGGACAGGGGGCCTGACTATGGCTACACCTTC. The encoded protein is CASSGDRGPDYGYTF.

The chain joins TRBV4-2 to TRBJ2-3, with 11 bases fitting TRBD2. The germline gives CDR1 LGHNA, CDR2 YNFKEQ. J lost 2 bases, V lost 4 bases, and 5 bases had no gene match. The CDR3 totals 16 residues. The CDR3 spells CASSLAGGPITDTQYF. CDR3 in DNA: TGTGCCAGCAGCCTAGCGGGGGGGCCAATCACAGATACGCAGTATTTT.

This chain connects TRBV4-3 to TRBJ2-5, with TRBD1 matching over 9 bases. Germline CDR1 and CDR2: LGHNA and YSLEER. V lost 1 base, J lost 4 bases, and 4 bases stayed unmatched. The CDR3 loop spans 15 amino acids. In nucleotides, the CDR3 is TGCGCCAGCAGCCAAGCCACAGGGGGCTCAGAGACCCAGTACTTC. Protein: CASSQATGGSETQYF.

The chain joins TRBV19 to TRBJ2-1; D ambiguous. Germline lookup yields CDR1 LNHDA and CDR2 SQIVND (reference sequence). V lost 3 bases and J lost 0, with 9 bases in between. The CDR3 sequence is 15 residues long. Here the CDR3 DNA reads TGTGCCAGTAGTATTCAACAGAGCTCCTACAATGAGCAGTTCTTC. Protein: CASSIQQSSYNEQFF.

The chain couples TRBV28 to TRBJ2-1; 10 bases are shared with TRBD2. The germline V gene encodes CDR1 MDHEN and CDR2 SYDVKM. This CDR3 comprises 15 residues. The V segment lost 8 bases and the J segment 3 bases; nucleotides outside the gene matches: 7. The CDR3 here is CASLRLAGDYNEQFF. For the CDR3, the DNA is TGTGCCAGCCTCCGACTAGCGGGTGACTACAATGAGCAGTTCTTC.

This clone came up once. V gene TRBV28 combines with J gene TRBJ2-7, with a tentative D call TRBD2 (6 bases). V was shortened by 5 bases and J by 0 bases, with 14 bases between the two germline ends. CDR1 MDHEN and CDR2 SYDVKM come from the germline V gene. The CDR3 has 15 amino acids. CDR3: CASSDPGGNSYEQYF. DNA for the CDR3: TGTGCCAGCAGTGACCCGGGCGGGAACTCCTACGAGCAGTACTTC.

The chain has TRBV5-1 and TRBJ1-1; 9 bases align to TRBD1. V trimming: 3 bases; J trimming: 5 bases; junction bases outside the gene matches: 5. In germline, CDR1 is SGHRS, CDR2 YFSETQ. This CDR3 comprises 14 residues. CDR3 nucleotides: TGCGCCAGCAGCTCGGGACAGGGACTAACTGAAGCTTTCTTT. Translated: CASSSGQGLTEAFF. The full variable domain, its missing parts supplied by reference TRBV5-1 and TRBJ1-1, is KAGVTQTPRYLIKTRGQQVTLSCSPISGHRSVSWYQQTPGQGLQFLFEYFSETQRNKGNFPGRFSGRQFSNSRSEMNVSTLELGDSALYLCASSSGQGLTEAFFGQGTRLTVV.

The V call is TRBV7-9, the J call TRBJ1-3, with a possible D match to TRBD1 (5 bases). The CDR3 contains 16 residues. V lost 1 base and J 0 bases, leaving 10 bases between the germline ends. Per germline, CDR1 SEHNR and CDR2 FQNEAQ (reference sequence). CDR3 protein: CASSLEGIHSGNTIYF. The CDR3 DNA reads as TGTGCCAGCAGCTTAGAGGGGATCCACTCTGGAAACACCATATATTTT. The full variable domain, in which reference TRBV7-9 and TRBJ1-3 provide the parts outside the CDR3, is DTGVSQNPRHKITKRGQNVTFRCDPISEHNRLYWYRQTLGQGPEFLTYFQNEAQLEKSRLLSDRFSAERPKGSFSTLEIQRTEQGDSAMYLCASSLEGIHSGNTIYFGEGSWLTVV.

The chain joins TRBV7-2 to TRBJ2-3, with 12 bases lining up with TRBD1. The CDR3 sequence is 17 residues long. Germline values: CDR1 SGHTA, CDR2 FQGNSA. Trimming removed 0 bases from V and 2 bases from J; junction bases left unmatched: 3. The CDR3 coding sequence is TGTGCCAGCAGCTTAGCCGGGACAGGGGGCGCCACAGATACGCAGTATTTT. It codes for CASSLAGTGGATDTQYF.